This TCR beta chain was observed in a study of T cell responses to AZD1222 COVID-19 vaccine. Study findings and constraints: Two AZD1222 doses significantly raised spike-specific TCR breadth and depth over controls. Clonal diversity was possibly underestimated, and the donors were mostly white British, with more females. It was only six AZD1222 recipients who were seropositive at baseline. Close to half of all spike-specific TCRs reportedly target regions of the variants that are unmutated.

Remarks on this clone: Its antigen is unknown.

The CDR3 runs 15 residues. V lost 4 bases and J 5 bases, leaving 15 bases between the germline ends. Germline V gives CDR1 SGHKS, CDR2 YYEKEE (reference sequence). The repertoire was sequenced with immunoSEQ multiplex PCR; TCRdb's copy has only in-frame clones and lacks some. The profile shows over 110,000 clones, 90% to 95% of them singletons. This chain connects TRBV5-5 to TRBJ1-4, with D perhaps TRBD1 (6 bases). The source was peripheral blood, collected on day 0 of AZD1222 vaccination. The sequence derives from an adult in good health. CDR3 sequence (DNA): TGTGCCAGCAGCACGGATGGGGGCCCAAATGAAAAACTGTTTTTT. This translates into CASSTDGGPNEKLFF.